Listed below are T cell receptor beta chains from one sample, sequenced in a study of cytomegalovirus exposure and HLA in healthy donors. Generated by immunoSEQ multiplex PCR, the TCRdb table keeps only in-frame clones and is missing some. The top ten hold 0.5% to 0.85% of the sample, which has approximately 160,000 clones, 60% to 80% seen once. The sample was PBMCs. The receptors stem from a male donor in good health and CMV-seronegative. Each CDR3 is given with its conserved first and last residue. A D gene is named only where the DNA matches it firmly. Rows give clone size only sometimes, using once, few, many, or a class for an expanded clone.

CDR3aa | CDR3nt | abundance | d_gene | j_gene | v_gene
CASRNSGGGGEQHF | TGTGCCAGTAGGAATTCCGGGGGAGGAGGCGAGCAGCACTTC | once | NA | TRBJ2-7 | TRBV19
CASSTGYLTEAFF | TGTGCCAGTAGCACGGGTTACCTCACTGAAGCTTTCTTT | NA | NA | TRBJ1-1 | TRBV19
CASSSLRGADYGYTF | TGTGCCAGCAGCTCCCTTAGGGGCGCGGACTATGGCTACACCTTC | once | NA | TRBJ1-2 | TRBV5-4
CASSLEATGSRELFF | TGTGCCAGCAGCTTAGAAGCGACAGGCTCGAGGGAGCTGTTTTTT | NA | NA | TRBJ2-2 | TRBV7-9
CASSLGGTGGGYTF | TGCGCCAGCAGCTTGGGGGGGACAGGAGGCGGCTACACCTTC | NA | TRBD1 | TRBJ1-2 | TRBV5-1
CASSPLDPRELPF | TGTGCCAGCTCACCACTGGATCCCAGGGAACTACCCTTC | NA | NA | TRBJ1-2 | TRBV18
CASSSLHDRVVNGYTF | TGTGCCAGCAGCTCGTTGCATGACAGGGTGGTTAATGGCTACACCTTC | NA | TRBD1 | TRBJ1-2 | TRBV5-6
CSVAQGEHYEQYF | TGCAGCGTTGCACAGGGGGAACACTACGAGCAGTACTTC | NA | TRBD1 | TRBJ2-7 | TRBV29-1
CASKGLAGVRNEQFF | TGTGCCAGCAAGGGACTAGCGGGAGTGCGGAATGAGCAGTTCTTC | NA | TRBD2 | TRBJ2-1 | TRBV25-1
CASSDRDRVYEQYF | TGTGCCAGCAGTGATCGAGACAGGGTGTACGAGCAGTACTTC | NA | TRBD1 | TRBJ2-7 | TRBV6-5
CASSQEDRDSRANYGYTF | TGCGCCAGCAGCCAGGAGGATCGGGACTCCAGAGCTAACTATGGCTACACCTTC | NA | NA | TRBJ1-2 | TRBV4-3
CASTNTGFNYGYTF | TGTGCCAGCACCAATACAGGGTTTAACTATGGCTACACCTTC | NA | NA | TRBJ1-2 | TRBV7-2
CASIQGQGANGYTF | TGTGCCAGTATCCAAGGACAGGGGGCTAACGGCTACACCTTC | NA | TRBD1 | TRBJ1-2 | TRBV19
CAAGSWTRYEQYF | TGTGCCGCCGGTAGTTGGACTCGCTACGAGCAGTACTTC | NA | NA | TRBJ2-7 | TRBV6-6
CASSLEQFTDTQYF | TGCGCCAGCAGCTTGGAACAGTTCACAGATACGCAGTATTTT | NA | NA | TRBJ2-3 | TRBV5-1
CAIGTTSLGSYEQYF | TGTGCCATCGGCACGACTAGCCTAGGGTCCTACGAGCAGTACTTC | NA | TRBD2 | TRBJ2-7 | TRBV10-3
CSVDPQGASGYTF | TGCAGCGTTGACCCACAGGGGGCGTCTGGCTACACCTTC | NA | TRBD1 | TRBJ1-2 | TRBV29-1
CAWSRLAGYEQYF | TGTGCCTGGAGTAGATTAGCGGGCTACGAGCAGTACTTC | NA | TRBD2 | TRBJ2-7 | TRBV30
CASSMLAGSHRETQYF | TGTGCCAGCAGCATGCTGGCGGGGTCCCACAGAGAGACCCAGTACTTC | NA | NA | TRBJ2-5 | TRBV5-4
CSTTGTSYEQYF | TGTTCCACCACCGGGACTAGTTACGAGCAGTACTTC | NA | TRBD2 | TRBJ2-7 | TRBV7-9
CASSLGYRGTQYF | TGCGCCAGCAGCTTAGGATATCGGGGGACCCAGTACTTC | NA | NA | TRBJ2-5 | TRBV5-1
CASSLGQGIGAFF | TGTGCCAGTAGTCTCGGACAGGGAATCGGCGCTTTCTTT | once | TRBD1 | TRBJ1-1 | TRBV19
CASRLTQNTEAFF | TGTGCCAGCAGATTGACACAGAACACTGAAGCTTTCTTT | NA | NA | TRBJ1-1 | TRBV7-3
CSVAYRTLQETQYF | TGCAGCGTTGCGTACAGAACGTTGCAAGAGACCCAGTACTTC | few | NA | TRBJ2-5 | TRBV29-1
CSVGRNRATEAFF | TGCAGCGTGGGCAGGAACAGGGCAACTGAAGCTTTCTTT | NA | NA | TRBJ1-1 | TRBV29-1
CASSVTSGGSLGTDTQYF | TGTGCCAGCAGCGTAACTAGCGGGGGGTCTTTGGGAACAGATACGCAGTATTTT | NA | TRBD2 | TRBJ2-3 | TRBV9
CSERGGTEAFF | TGCAGCGAACGAGGGGGCACTGAAGCTTTCTTT | NA | NA | TRBJ1-1 | TRBV20-1
CASRWIGTYNEQFF | TGTGCCAGCAGATGGATCGGGACTTACAATGAGCAGTTCTTC | once | NA | TRBJ2-1 | TRBV7-9
CASSRSTEAFF | TGTGCCAGTAGTCGGTCCACTGAAGCTTTCTTT | NA | NA | TRBJ1-1 | TRBV19
CASSPAAGDTEAFF | TGTGCCAGCAGCCCCGCAGCGGGAGACACTGAAGCTTTCTTT | NA | NA | TRBJ1-1 | TRBV13
CASSLYPGETQYF | TGTGCCAGCAGCTTATATCCAGGAGAGACCCAGTACTTC | NA | NA | TRBJ2-5 | TRBV7-3
CAWSRTGSNTEAFF | TGTGCCTGGAGTCGGACAGGGAGCAACACTGAAGCTTTCTTT | once | TRBD1 | TRBJ1-1 | TRBV30
CASAQGYEQYF | TGTGCCAGCGCACAGGGATACGAGCAGTACTTC | NA | NA | TRBJ2-7 | TRBV2
CASSPTTDRVQGEQFF | TGTGCCAGCTCACCAACGACGGACAGGGTCCAGGGTGAGCAGTTCTTC | NA | TRBD1 | TRBJ2-1 | TRBV18
CASSLFRGVRQETQYF | TGTGCCAGCAGCTTATTCAGGGGGGTTCGGCAAGAGACCCAGTACTTC | NA | NA | TRBJ2-5 | TRBV7-9
CASSPQEIPYEQYF | TGTGCCAGCTCACCACAGGAGATCCCCTACGAGCAGTACTTC | NA | NA | TRBJ2-7 | TRBV18
CASSRRLAGLDEQFF | TGCGCCAGCAGCCGCCGACTAGCGGGGTTGGATGAGCAGTTCTTC | NA | TRBD2 | TRBJ2-1 | TRBV4-1
CASSLDRGLRRGDTQYF | TGTGCCAGCTCACTAGACAGGGGTCTTCGCCGCGGCGATACGCAGTATTTT | once | TRBD1 | TRBJ2-3 | TRBV18
CASSETGFNEKLFF | TGTGCCAGCAGTGAAACAGGATTTAATGAAAAACTGTTTTTT | NA | NA | TRBJ1-4 | TRBV2
CASSLGGGADEKLFF | TGCGCCAGCAGCCTGGGCGGGGGCGCGGATGAAAAACTGTTTTTT | NA | NA | TRBJ1-4 | TRBV4-3
CASLPDRGLLGTEAFF | TGTGCTAGTCTCCCGGACAGGGGGCTTTTGGGAACTGAAGCTTTCTTT | NA | TRBD1 | TRBJ1-1 | TRBV12-5
CASSFSGRTSEQYF | TGTGCCAGCAGCTTTAGCGGTAGGACGTCCGAGCAGTACTTC | NA | NA | TRBJ2-7 | TRBV7-9
CAISEGHPNTEAFF | TGTGCCATCAGTGAGGGGCACCCGAACACTGAAGCTTTCTTT | NA | NA | TRBJ1-1 | TRBV10-3
CASRGAGGYTEAFF | TGTGCCAGCAGGGGGGCAGGAGGATACACTGAAGCTTTCTTT | NA | NA | TRBJ1-1 | TRBV7-6
CASSLEDNEQFF | TGTGCCAGCAGCTTGGAGGACAATGAGCAGTTCTTC | NA | NA | TRBJ2-1 | TRBV7-6
CASSQIGTGANTGELFF | TGTGCCAGCAGCCAAATCGGGACAGGGGCGAACACCGGGGAGCTGTTTTTT | few | TRBD1 | TRBJ2-2 | TRBV7-2
CASLKDSTEAFF | TGTGCCAGCCTTAAGGACTCCACTGAAGCTTTCTTT | NA | NA | TRBJ1-1 | TRBV18
CASSQQSGEAFF | TGCGCCAGCAGCCAACAATCGGGTGAAGCTTTCTTT | few | NA | TRBJ1-1 | TRBV5-1
CASSLVAGDYEQYF | TGTGCCAGCAGCTTGGTAGCGGGAGATTACGAGCAGTACTTC | NA | TRBD2 | TRBJ2-7 | TRBV5-4
CASSVGAYLDAEAFF | TGTGCCAGCAGCGTAGGAGCCTATCTAGACGCTGAAGCTTTCTTT | NA | NA | TRBJ1-1 | TRBV9
CASSDPGNEQFF | TGTGCCAGCAGCGATCCCGGGAATGAGCAGTTCTTC | NA | NA | TRBJ2-1 | TRBV2
CASRGGRGNQETQYF | TGTGCCAGCAGGGGCGGCCGGGGAAACCAAGAGACCCAGTACTTC | NA | NA | TRBJ2-5 | TRBV2
CATSRDYYNEQFF | TGTGCCACCAGCAGAGACTACTACAATGAGCAGTTCTTC | NA | NA | TRBJ2-1 | TRBV15
CASSQATGSYEQYF | TGCGCCAGCAGCCAAGCCACAGGGAGCTACGAGCAGTACTTC | NA | NA | TRBJ2-7 | TRBV4-3
CASSQTSGSIISDTQYF | TGTGCCAGCAGCCAGACTAGCGGGAGTATAATATCTGATACGCAGTATTTT | few | TRBD2 | TRBJ2-3 | TRBV4-2